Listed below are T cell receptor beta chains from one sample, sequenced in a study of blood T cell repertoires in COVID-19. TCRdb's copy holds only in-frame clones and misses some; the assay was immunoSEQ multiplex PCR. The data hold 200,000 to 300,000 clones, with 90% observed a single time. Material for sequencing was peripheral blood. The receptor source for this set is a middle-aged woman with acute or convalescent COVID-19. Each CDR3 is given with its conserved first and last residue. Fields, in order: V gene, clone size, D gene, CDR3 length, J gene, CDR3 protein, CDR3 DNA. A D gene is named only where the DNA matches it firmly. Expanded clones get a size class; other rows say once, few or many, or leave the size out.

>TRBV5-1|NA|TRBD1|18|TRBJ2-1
CASSPGTGAFGSYNEQFF
TGCGCCAGCAGCCCCGGGACAGGGGCCTTTGGCTCCTACAATGAGCAGTTCTTC
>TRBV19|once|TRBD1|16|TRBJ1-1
CASRGRGSQLYTEAFF
TGTGCCAGCCGGGGCAGGGGGTCCCAATTGTACACTGAAGCTTTCTTT
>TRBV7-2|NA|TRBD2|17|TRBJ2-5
CASSLGLAGGPSETQYF
TGTGCCAGCAGCTTGGGTCTAGCGGGGGGGCCTTCGGAGACCCAGTACTTC
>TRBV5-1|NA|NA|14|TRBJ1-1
CASSLEPVNTEAFF
TGCGCCAGCAGCTTGGAACCGGTGAACACTGAAGCTTTCTTT
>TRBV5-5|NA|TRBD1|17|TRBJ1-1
CASSLSDRDVTNTEAFF
TGTGCCAGCAGCTTGTCGGACAGGGACGTTACGAACACTGAAGCTTTCTTT
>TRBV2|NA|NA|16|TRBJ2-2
CASSKQGIANTGELFF
TGTGCCAGCAGTAAACAGGGTATCGCGAACACCGGGGAGCTGTTTTTT
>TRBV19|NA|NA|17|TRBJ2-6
CASSSAGGGSGANVLTF
TGTGCCAGTAGTAGTGCAGGGGGAGGCTCTGGGGCCAACGTCCTGACTTTC
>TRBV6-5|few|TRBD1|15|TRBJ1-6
CASVRDRAYNSPLHF
TGTGCCAGCGTCCGAGACAGGGCGTATAATTCACCCCTCCACTTT
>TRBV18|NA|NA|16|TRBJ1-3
CASSPPGWVSGNTIYF
TGTGCCAGCTCACCACCGGGCTGGGTGTCAGGAAACACCATATATTTT
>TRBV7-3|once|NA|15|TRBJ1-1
CASSLDSYMNTEAFF
TGTGCCAGCAGCTTGGACAGTTACATGAACACTGAAGCTTTCTTT
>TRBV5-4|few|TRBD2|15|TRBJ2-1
CASSPYSSGGYEQFF
TGTGCCAGCAGCCCCTATTCGAGCGGGGGTTATGAGCAGTTCTTC
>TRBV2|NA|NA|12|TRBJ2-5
CAGGTAKETQYF
TGTGCCGGCGGGACAGCGAAAGAGACCCAGTACTTC
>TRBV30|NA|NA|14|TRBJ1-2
CAWRAGRRAYGYTF
TGTGCCTGGAGGGCGGGAAGGAGGGCCTATGGCTACACCTTC
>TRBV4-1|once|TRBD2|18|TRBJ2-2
CASSQDSQRGGGTGELFF
TGCGCCAGCAGCCAAGATTCCCAGCGGGGGGGAGGCACCGGGGAGCTGTTTTTT
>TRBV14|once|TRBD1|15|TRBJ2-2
CASSRTGLNTGELFF
TGTGCCAGCAGCCGGACAGGGCTGAACACCGGGGAGCTGTTTTTT
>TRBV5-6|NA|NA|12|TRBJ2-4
CASSSVGGFQYF
TGTGCCAGCAGCTCAGTGGGGGGATTTCAGTACTTC
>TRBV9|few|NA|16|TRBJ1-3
CASSVVAGAAGNTIYF
TGTGCCAGCAGCGTAGTGGCAGGGGCCGCTGGAAACACCATATATTTT
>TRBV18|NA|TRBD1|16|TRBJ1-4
CASSPPLQGAREKLFF
TGTGCCAGCTCACCACCCCTACAGGGGGCGCGGGAAAAACTGTTTTTT
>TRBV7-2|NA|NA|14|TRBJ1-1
CASSLVLGATEAFF
TGTGCCAGCAGCTTAGTGTTAGGAGCCACTGAAGCTTTCTTT
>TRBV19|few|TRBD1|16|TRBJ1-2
CASSGQGARAFYGYTF
TGTGCCAGTAGTGGACAGGGGGCTCGCGCTTTCTATGGCTACACCTTC
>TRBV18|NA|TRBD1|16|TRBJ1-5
CASSPKDRGNNQPQHF
TGTGCCAGCTCACCAAAGGACAGGGGAAACAATCAGCCCCAGCATTTT
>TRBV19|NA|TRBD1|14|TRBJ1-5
CASSPRTGAQPQHF
TGTGCCAGTAGTCCTAGGACAGGGGCCCAGCCCCAGCATTTT
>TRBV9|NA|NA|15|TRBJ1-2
CASSEQGFSLYGYTF
TGTGCCAGCAGCGAGCAGGGGTTTTCCCTTTATGGCTACACCTTC
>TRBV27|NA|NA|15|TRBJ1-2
CASIKTEAGSYGYTF
TGTGCCAGCATCAAGACTGAGGCGGGAAGCTATGGCTACACCTTC
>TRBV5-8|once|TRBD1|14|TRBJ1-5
CASSRTGRNQPQHF
TGTGCCAGCAGCCGGACAGGACGCAATCAGCCCCAGCATTTT
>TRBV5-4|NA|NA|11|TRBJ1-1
CASGRGTEAFF
TGTGCCAGCGGCAGGGGCACTGAAGCTTTCTTT
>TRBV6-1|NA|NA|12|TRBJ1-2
CASSEAWHGYTF
TGTGCCAGCAGTGAAGCATGGCATGGCTACACCTTC
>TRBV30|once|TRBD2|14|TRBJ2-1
CAWSASGEYNEQFF
TGTGCCTGGAGTGCTAGCGGGGAATACAATGAGCAGTTCTTC
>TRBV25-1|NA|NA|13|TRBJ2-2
CASRTGPTGELFF
TGTGCCAGCAGGACAGGTCCCACCGGGGAGCTGTTTTTT
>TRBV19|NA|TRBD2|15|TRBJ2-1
CASSISGGAYNEQFF
TGTGCCAGTAGCATTAGCGGGGGGGCCTACAATGAGCAGTTCTTC
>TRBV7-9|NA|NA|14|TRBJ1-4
CASSLQGSNEKLFF
TGTGCCAGCAGCTTACAGGGTAGCAATGAAAAACTGTTTTTT
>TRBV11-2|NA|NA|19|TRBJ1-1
CASSSNPRTGNSMNTEAFF
TGTGCCAGCAGCTCCAACCCGAGAACAGGGAACTCCATGAACACTGAAGCTTTCTTT
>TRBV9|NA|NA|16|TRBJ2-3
CASSVGGSRSTDTQYF
TGTGCCAGCAGCGTAGGTGGTAGCAGAAGCACAGATACGCAGTATTTT
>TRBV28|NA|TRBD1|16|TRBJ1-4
CASSVPGQGGNEKLFF
TGTGCCAGCAGCGTCCCGGGACAGGGTGGGAATGAAAAACTGTTTTTT
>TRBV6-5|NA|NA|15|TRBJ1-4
CASSYGAPTNEKLFF
TGTGCCAGCAGTTACGGGGCACCAACTAATGAAAAACTGTTTTTT
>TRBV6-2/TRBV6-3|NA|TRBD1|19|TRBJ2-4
CASSLPGQGRPLAKNIQYF
TGTGCCAGCAGCCTACCGGGACAGGGGCGGCCACTAGCCAAAAACATTCAGTACTTC
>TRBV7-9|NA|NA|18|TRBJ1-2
CASTRFTTRPGTNYGYTF
TGTGCCAGCACCCGATTTACAACCCGCCCGGGGACTAACTATGGCTACACCTTC
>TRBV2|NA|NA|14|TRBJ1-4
CASSLQGGNEKLFF
TGTGCCAGCAGTTTACAGGGAGGGAATGAAAAACTGTTTTTT
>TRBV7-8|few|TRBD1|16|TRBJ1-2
CASSFRTDRGTYGYTF
TGTGCCAGCAGCTTTAGGACGGACAGGGGGACCTATGGCTACACCTTC
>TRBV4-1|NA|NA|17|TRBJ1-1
CASSQEGGALGGTEAFF
TGCGCCAGCAGCCAAGAGGGTGGCGCCCTGGGGGGCACTGAAGCTTTCTTT